The source of this TCR beta chain is a study of blood T cell repertoires in COVID-19. The sample holds one count of this clone. V was pared by 4 bases and J by 2 bases, with 12 bases between. Germline CDR1 is SGHVS and CDR2 is FQNEAQ. The length of the CDR3 is 15 residues. Source study methods: Estimated nucleated cell counts came from reference gene primer amplification. Clones were read by immunoSEQ multiplex PCR, and TCRdb kept only the in-frame ones, dropping some. The DNA was the basis for D and trimming; V, J and clone size are from that table. The table shows around 700,000 clones, with around 89% occurring only once.

The sequence was collected from a woman aged 18-35 years with acute or convalescent COVID-19. The sample was peripheral blood. The rearrangement links TRBV7-8 to TRBJ1-3; D ambiguous. The CDR3, as DNA: TGTGCCAGCAGCTCCATACGTGGCACTGGAAACACCATATATTTT. It yields the protein CASSSIRGTGNTIYF. Full variable domain (missing parts from reference TRBV7-8 and TRBJ1-3): GAGVSQSPRYKVAKRGQDVALRCDPISGHVSLFWYQQALGQGPEFLTYFQNEAQLDKSGLPSDRFFAERPEGSVSTLKIQRTQQEDSAVYLCASSSIRGTGNTIYFGEGSWLTVV.